The 27 T cell receptor beta chains below come from one sample, sequenced in a study of T cell responses to AZD1222 COVID-19 vaccine. Assay: immunoSEQ multiplex PCR; the TCRdb copy retains only in-frame clones and omits some. Altogether about 100,000 clones are present, 75% to 90% being singletons, with the ten largest covering 8% to 9%. This specimen was peripheral blood, taken on day 0 of AZD1222 vaccination. These receptors were obtained from an adult in good health.

The rearrangement joins TRBV2 to TRBJ1-2; D is uncertain. Germline V CDR1 and CDR2: SNHLY, FYNNEI. Trimming shortened V by 9 bases and J by 0 bases, and 14 bases separated the two germline ends. CDR3 length: 14 residues. This CDR3 reads CASCEPDTNYGYTF. The CDR3 nucleotides read TGTGCCAGTTGCGAGCCCGATACTAACTATGGCTACACCTTC.

This clone occurred a few times. The rearrangement uses TRBV5-1 and TRBJ1-2, with D uncertain. This CDR3 comprises 14 residues. Deletions cut 0 bases from V and 4 bases from J, with 10 bases between. Germline V CDR1 and CDR2: SGHRS, YFSETQ. The CDR3 sequence: CASSLADSTYGYTF. The CDR3 nucleotides read TGCGCCAGCAGCTTGGCCGATTCCACCTATGGCTACACCTTC.

This chain links TRBV9 with TRBJ1-1; D remains unclear. The CDR3 loop spans 13 amino acids. Trimming cost V 1 base and J 1 base, with 5 bases left between them. From germline, CDR1 is SGDLS and CDR2 YYNGEE. CDR3 bases: TGTGCCAGCAGCGTACTTACGAACACTGAAGCTTTCTTT. It translates to CASSVLTNTEAFF. The full variable domain, in which reference TRBV9 and TRBJ1-1 provide the parts outside the CDR3, is DSGVTQTPKHLITATGQRVTLRCSPRSGDLSVYWYQQSLDQGLQFLIQYYNGEERAKGNILERFSAQQFPDLHSELNLSSLELGDSALYFCASSVLTNTEAFFGQGTRLTVV.

The rearrangement uses TRBV7-8 and TRBJ1-1, with 7 positions matching TRBD1. With V trimmed by 5 bases and J by 2 bases, 8 bases remained unmatched. CDR3 length: 15 amino acids. Germline CDR1 SGHVS, CDR2 FQNEAQ. This CDR3 reads CASSARQGRNTEAFF. CDR3 DNA sequence: TGTGCCAGCAGCGCCCGACAGGGAAGAAACACTGAAGCTTTCTTT.

This CDR3 is CASIRKGGLSYEQYF. CDR3 nucleotide sequence: TGTGCCAGCATTCGAAAGGGGGGTCTGTCCTACGAGCAGTACTTC. The rearrangement uses TRBV28 and TRBJ2-7, with D tentatively TRBD1 or TRBD2 (6 bases each). The CDR3 has 15 residues. Germline V gene data show CDR1 as MDHEN and CDR2 as SYDVKM. V dropped 7 bases and J dropped 1 base, with 17 bases sitting between them.

The CDR3 coding sequence is TGTGCCAGCAGCCAAGGGGGACTAGCGGGGGTAGATGAGCAGTTCTTC. Encoded protein: CASSQGGLAGVDEQFF. The rearrangement links TRBV4-2 to TRBJ2-1, with 14 bases matching TRBD2. CDR3 length equals 16 residues. Germline CDR1 LGHNA, CDR2 YNFKEQ. J was trimmed by 8 bases and V by 1 base; bases with no gene match: 4.

This chain uses TRBV27 with TRBJ2-1, with TRBD2 matching 11 bases. Germline lookup yields CDR1 MNHEY and CDR2 SMNVEV (reference sequence). The CDR3 covers 20 residues. With 0 bases clipped from V and 0 bases from J, the junction kept 10 bases outside the gene matches. The CDR3 region is CASSLSGLAGGPGSYNEQFF. The CDR3 bases are TGTGCCAGCAGTTTATCTGGTCTAGCGGGAGGACCCGGCTCCTACAATGAGCAGTTCTTC.

This clone was seen a few times. The gene calls are TRBV2 and TRBJ1-6; TRBD1 aligns across 7 bases. V shed 6 bases, J shed 2 bases, and the junction held 4 bases outside the gene matches. The CDR3 consists of 15 residues. Looked up from germline, CDR1 is SNHLY and CDR2 is FYNNEI. The CDR3, as DNA: TGTGCCAGCAGGCTGGGGACAGCCTATAATTCACCCCTCCACTTT. Its protein is CASRLGTAYNSPLHF. The full variable domain, its missing parts supplied by reference TRBV2 and TRBJ1-6, is EPEVTQTPSHQVTQMGQEVILRCVPISNHLYFYWYRQILGQKVEFLVSFYNNEISEKSEIFDDQFSVERPDGSNFTLKIRSTKLEDSAMYFCASRLGTAYNSPLHFGNGTRLTVT.

The chain combines TRBV24-1 with TRBJ1-2; D not resolved. The germline CDR1 and CDR2 sequences are KGHDR and SFDVKD. The CDR3 has 16 residues. With 2 bases removed from V and 8 bases from J, the gap between germline ends came to 20 bases. CDR3 DNA: TGTGCCACCAGTGATTCCGGGGTCTCGAGGGCTGGAGGCTACACCTTC. Encoded protein: CATSDSGVSRAGGYTF.

CDR3 residues: CASSLDNSAEQFF. The CDR3 DNA reads as TGTGCCAGCAGCTTAGACAACAGTGCGGAGCAGTTCTTC. The rearrangement uses TRBV7-2 and TRBJ2-1; D is unclear. Trimming cost V 1 base and J 10 bases, with 11 bases left between them. CDR3 length: 13 residues. Germline V gene sequence: CDR1 SGHTA, CDR2 FQGNSA.

This CDR3 is CASSLRNSNGYTF. The CDR3 DNA reads as TGTGCCAGCAGTTTACGGAACAGTAATGGCTACACCTTC. The chain uses TRBV28 and TRBJ1-2; the D is unclear. The CDR3 loop spans 13 amino acids. V was trimmed by 2 bases and J by 6 bases, leaving 10 bases between them. Germline assignment: CDR1 MDHEN and CDR2 SYDVKM.

This clone appeared a few times. This chain uses TRBV3-1 (or the pseudogene TRBV3-2) with TRBJ2-7; possible D gene TRBD1, 5 bases. Germline values: CDR1 LGHDT, CDR2 YNNKEL (reference sequence). The CDR3 is 16 residues long. Trimming removed 5 bases from V and 3 bases from J, with 20 bases in between. The CDR3 DNA is TGTGCCAGCAGCACCAGCCTGACAGTCACCTTCTACGAGCAGTACTTC. This encodes CASSTSLTVTFYEQYF.

The J gene is TRBJ2-1, the V gene TRBV29-1, with D maybe TRBD2 (6 bases). There are 15 residues in the CDR3. Trimming left V 3 bases short and J 7 bases short, with 19 bases between. In germline, CDR1 is SQVTM, CDR2 ANQGSEA. CDR3 in amino acids: CSVEIGSGWANEQFF. The CDR3 DNA reads TGCAGCGTTGAGATCGGCAGCGGGTGGGCGAATGAGCAGTTCTTC.

The chain uses TRBV18 and TRBJ2-3; 15 nucleotides match TRBD2. Germline trimming cut 3 bases from V and 4 bases from J; bases unmatched to any gene: 8. The CDR3 has 18 amino acids. Germline V gene data show CDR1 as KGHSH and CDR2 as LQKENI. In DNA, the CDR3 is TGTGCCAGCTCACCCGGACTAGCGGGGGGGCCGCGGGCAGATACGCAGTATTTT. It encodes CASSPGLAGGPRADTQYF.

V usage is TRBV18 and J usage is TRBJ2-1; unclear D gene. Looked up from germline, CDR1 is KGHSH and CDR2 is LQKENI. The CDR3 is made up of 16 amino acids. Trimming removed 5 bases from V and 0 bases from J, with 14 bases in between. The chain's CDR3 is CASSLAQLSSYNEQFF. The CDR3 DNA follows: TGTGCCAGCTCATTAGCCCAGCTGAGCTCCTACAATGAGCAGTTCTTC.

The count of this clone is one. This chain uses TRBV21-1 with TRBJ2-5; no check of the table's D call, TRBD2, against the DNA was made. TRBV21-1 is termed a pseudogene. The CDR3 contains 18 residues. As DNA, the CDR3 is TGTGCCAGCAGCAAAGCGCGATCGGTGACTAGCGGGGGAAAGACCCAGTACTTC. Translation gives CASSKARSVTSGGKTQYF.

V and J are TRBV21-1 and TRBJ1-1. TRBV21-1 is a known pseudogene. The CDR3 consists of 13 residues. CDR3 sequence (DNA): TGTGCCAGCACAGCAGGAGGGAACACTGAAGCTTTCTTT. Its protein is CASTAGGNTEAFF.

V gene TRBV7-5 combines with J gene TRBJ1-6; the D call in the table, TRBD1, was not verified against the DNA. TRBV7-5 is shown as a pseudogene. The length of the CDR3 is 14 residues. The CDR3 sequence: CARSWTGLNSPLHF. CDR3 coding DNA: TGTGCCAGAAGCTGGACAGGGCTGAATTCACCCCTCCACTTT.

J is TRBJ2-1 and V is TRBV6-5; D is undetermined. Germline V gene sequence: CDR1 MNHEY, CDR2 SVGAGI. The CDR3 loop spans 14 amino acids. V gave up 10 bases and J gave up 1 base, with 14 bases separating them. For the CDR3, the DNA is TGTGCCACCTCATGGGCGGATTCCTACAATGAGCAGTTCTTC. This sequence encodes CATSWADSYNEQFF.

This clone has just one count. The chain combines TRBV5-1 with TRBJ2-3; possibly TRBD1 or TRBD2 for D (5 bases each). Trimming left V 7 bases short and J 2 bases short, with 14 bases between. Germline CDR1 reads SGHRS; CDR2 reads YFSETQ. This CDR3 is built from 14 residues. CDR3 amino acids: CASYTGTDTDTQYF. CDR3 nucleotides: TGCGCCAGCTATACCGGGACCGACACAGATACGCAGTATTTT. Drawing the rest from reference TRBV5-1 and TRBJ2-3, the complete variable domain is KAGVTQTPRYLIKTRGQQVTLSCSPISGHRSVSWYQQTPGQGLQFLFEYFSETQRNKGNFPGRFSGRQFSNSRSEMNVSTLELGDSALYLCASYTGTDTDTQYFGPGTRLTVL.

This chain uses TRBV10-3 with TRBJ2-1; 8 positions match TRBD1. Germline loops: CDR1 ENHRY, CDR2 SYGVKD. CDR3 size: 12 residues. With 5 bases clipped from V and 7 bases from J, the junction kept 1 base outside the gene matches. The CDR3 DNA sequence: TGTGCCATCAGTCAGGGGGCAAATGAGCAGTTCTTC. Translated, it gives CAISQGANEQFF.

The CDR3 bases are TGTGCCAGCAGCTTAGGGAAGGGGGAGACCCAGTACTTC. This gives the protein CASSLGKGETQYF. J is TRBJ2-5 and V is TRBV11-1, with D possibly matching TRBD1 (5 bases). V was clipped by 1 base and J by 5 bases, with 8 bases between them. The CDR3 consists of 13 residues. Germline V gene sequence: CDR1 SGHAT, CDR2 FQDESV (reference sequence).

The chain links TRBV2 to TRBJ2-4, with 14 bases lining up with TRBD2. This CDR3 is 16 amino acids long. In germline, CDR1 is SNHLY, CDR2 FYNNEI. The junction had 4 bases not matched to a gene; V was cut back by 6 bases and J by 3 bases. This CDR3 is CASRFGLAGGKNIQYF. DNA of the CDR3: TGTGCCAGCAGATTTGGACTAGCGGGGGGCAAAAACATTCAGTACTTC.

This chain uses TRBV6-5 with TRBJ2-7; 7 bases match TRBD1. Trimming cost V 4 bases and J 4 bases; bases outside gene matches: 4. The germline gives CDR1 MNHEY, CDR2 SVGAGI. The CDR3 has 13 amino acids. CDR3 DNA sequence: TGTGCCAGCAGTTTGACAGGGAGTTACGAGCAGTACTTC. Encoded protein: CASSLTGSYEQYF.

This sequence joins TRBV6-4 and TRBJ2-1, with 12 bases that match TRBD2. V trimming: 4 bases; J trimming: 9 bases; junction bases outside the gene matches: 4. The CDR3 is 14 residues long. The germline CDR1 and CDR2 sequences are MRHNA and SNTAGT. The CDR3 reads CASSVGTSGSEQFF. In DNA, the CDR3 is TGTGCCAGCAGTGTAGGGACTAGCGGGTCTGAGCAGTTCTTC.

Only a few counts were recorded for this clone. V usage is TRBV28 and J usage is TRBJ2-7, with D maybe TRBD2 (6 bases). The V end lost 3 bases, the J end lost 4 bases, and 19 bases lay between the germline ends. Germline V gene data show CDR1 as MDHEN and CDR2 as SYDVKM. This CDR3 contains 16 residues. The CDR3 sequence is CASSFGGSVSIYEQYF. The CDR3 DNA sequence: TGTGCCAGCAGTTTCGGAGGGTCGGTATCCATATACGAGCAGTACTTC.

This clone was seen more than once but under ten times. This chain uses TRBV18 with TRBJ1-2; a possible D gene is TRBD1 (6 bases). Germline values: CDR1 KGHSH, CDR2 LQKENI. V was clipped by 5 bases and J by 1 base, with 17 bases between them. This CDR3 is built from 16 residues. In DNA, the CDR3 is TGTGCCAGCTCAGGGGACAAAGTCGATCTTAACTATGGCTACACCTTC. Its translation: CASSGDKVDLNYGYTF.